This T cell receptor beta chain emerged from a study of shared clonotypes between healthy human individuals. Turning to the study itself: There were three CD4 naive, three CD4 memory, two CD8 naive and one CD8 memory plates per donor.

Here immunoSEQ multiplex PCR was the method, and the copy in TCRdb shows in-frame clones only, minus some. The data contain around 2.3 million clones, approximately 94% of them singletons. HIV-negative, healthy adults without recent acute infections or vaccinations were the donors. Sequenced: naive CD4+ T cells sorted from blood. Subset denoted: CD45RA+ positively selected. This TCR derives from a man aged 18-30 years in good health.

CDR3 in amino acids: CASSRGGPRGTGELFF. The DNA of the CDR3 is TGTGCCAGCAGCAGAGGGGGACCCCGAGGCACCGGGGAGCTGTTTTTT. The rearrangement joins TRBV7-3 to TRBJ2-2; a possible D gene is TRBD1 (6 bases). The CDR3 sequence is 16 residues long. Germline V gene lookup returns CDR1 SGHTA and CDR2 FQGTGA. The V and J ends lost 5 bases and 4 bases respectively, with 17 bases between them.